A single T cell receptor (beta chain) is shown here with its context. What it recognizes is unknown. The data originate from a study of naive and memory T cell subsets. Broader study findings: From naive to CM, EM and EMRA, diversity decreased and Gini increased. Especially in CD8 cells, naive repertoires contained a few larger clonotypes, possibly CD45RA-re-expressing memory cells. Clonotypes here are unpaired alpha or beta chain sequences.

Germline CDR1 reads MDHEN; CDR2 reads SYDVKM. V dropped 2 bases and J dropped 0 bases, with 11 bases sitting between them. The CDR3 has 16 amino acids. Both TRBC1 and TRBC2 were covered by a beta constant-region primer of two equimolar oligonucleotides. Four rounds of PCR amplified the ligated cDNA using nested alpha and beta constant-region primers plus SP2. TCRdb analysed the UMI-ligation and nested PCR reads with MiXCR anew, one entry per CDR3 protein. This table has around 83,000 distinct CDR3 sequences, around 11% appearing once. CMV status came from CD4+ IFNgamma after overnight CMV lysate stimulation. Four subsets defined by CD45RA and CD27 were sorted after CD3, CD4, CD8 and live/dead staining.

This TCR came from a human donor in good health. Input material: naive CD4+ T cells from blood. V gene TRBV28 combines with J gene TRBJ1-3; D is possibly TRBD1 (6 bases). The CDR3 here is CASSLGGPISGNTIYF. CDR3 coding DNA: TGTGCCAGCAGTTTAGGGGGGCCCATCTCTGGAAACACCATATATTTT.